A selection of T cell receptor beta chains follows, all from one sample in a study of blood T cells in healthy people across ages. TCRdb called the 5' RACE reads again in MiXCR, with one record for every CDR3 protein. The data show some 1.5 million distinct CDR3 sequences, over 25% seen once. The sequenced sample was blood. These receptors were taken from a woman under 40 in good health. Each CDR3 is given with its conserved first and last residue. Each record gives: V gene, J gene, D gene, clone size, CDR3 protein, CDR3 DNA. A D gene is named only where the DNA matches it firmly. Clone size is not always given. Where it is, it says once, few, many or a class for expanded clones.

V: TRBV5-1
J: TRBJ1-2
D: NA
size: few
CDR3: CASSLEAGTYYGYTF
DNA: TGCGCCAGCAGCTTGGAGGCAGGGACTTACTATGGCTACACCTTC

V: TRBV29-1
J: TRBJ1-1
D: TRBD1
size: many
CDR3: CSVDRALNTEAFF
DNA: TGCAGCGTCGACAGGGCATTGAACACTGAAGCTTTCTTT

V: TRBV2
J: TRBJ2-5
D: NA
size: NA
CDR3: CASIPPGQLNAETQYF
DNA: TGTGCCAGCATTCCTCCGGGACAACTTAACGCAGAGACCCAGTACTTC

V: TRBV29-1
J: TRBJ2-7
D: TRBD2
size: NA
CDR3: CSFRGTSGPYEQYF
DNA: TGCAGCTTCCGAGGGACTAGCGGTCCCTACGAGCAGTACTTC

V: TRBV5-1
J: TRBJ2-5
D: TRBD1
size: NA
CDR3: CASSLLQGAQETRYF
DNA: TGCGCCAGCAGCTTGTTACAGGGGGCGCAGGAGACCCGGTACTTC

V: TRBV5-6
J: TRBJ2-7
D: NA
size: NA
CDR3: CTSSSRGGASYEQYF
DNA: TGTACCAGCAGCTCCAGGGGAGGTGCCTCCTACGAGCAGTACTTC

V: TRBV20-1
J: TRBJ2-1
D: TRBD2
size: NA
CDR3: CSATTSGGATNEQFF
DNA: TGCAGTGCTACCACTAGCGGGGGGGCCACGAATGAGCAGTTCTTC

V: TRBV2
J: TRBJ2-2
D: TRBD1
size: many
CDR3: CASRRETGSTGELFF
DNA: TGTGCCAGCCGAAGGGAGACAGGGAGTACCGGGGAGCTGTTTTTT

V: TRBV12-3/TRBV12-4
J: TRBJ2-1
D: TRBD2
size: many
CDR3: CASSGLAGGEQFF
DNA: TGTGCCAGCAGTGGACTAGCGGGAGGGGAGCAGTTCTTC

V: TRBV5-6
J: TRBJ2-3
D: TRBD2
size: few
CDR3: CASSYGTSGGARHQYF
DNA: TGTGCCAGCAGCTATGGGACTAGCGGGGGAGCAAGACACCAGTATTTT

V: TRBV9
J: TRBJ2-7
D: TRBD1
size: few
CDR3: CASSVRDRRIDEQYF
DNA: TGTGCCAGCAGCGTCCGGGACAGGCGGATCGACGAGCAGTACTTC

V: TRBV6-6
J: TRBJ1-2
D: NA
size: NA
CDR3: CASSTPRWSYGYTF
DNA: TGTGCCAGCAGTACTCCAAGGTGGTCTTATGGCTACACCTTC